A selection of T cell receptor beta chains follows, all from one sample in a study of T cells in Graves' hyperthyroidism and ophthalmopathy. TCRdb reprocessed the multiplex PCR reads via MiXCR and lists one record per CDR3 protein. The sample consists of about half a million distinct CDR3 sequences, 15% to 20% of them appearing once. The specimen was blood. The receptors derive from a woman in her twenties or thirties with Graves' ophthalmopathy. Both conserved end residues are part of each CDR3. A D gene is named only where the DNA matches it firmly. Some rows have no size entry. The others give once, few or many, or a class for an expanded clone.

CASAQGSDNEQFF	TGTGCCAGCGCACAGGGGTCAGACAATGAGCAGTTCTTC	TRBD1	TRBV18	TRBJ2-1	many
CASSLSGRNYGYTF	TGTGCCAGCAGCTTATCGGGACGGAACTATGGCTACACCTTC	-	TRBV11-2	TRBJ1-2	many
CASSRDGQETQYF	TGTGCCAGTAGTAGAGACGGCCAAGAGACCCAGTACTTC	-	TRBV19	TRBJ2-5	few
CASSLGRIGEQFF	TGTGCCAGCAGCTTGGGCCGGATAGGGGAGCAGTTCTTC	-	TRBV11-3	TRBJ2-1	many
CARQGVSPLHF	TGCGCCAGGCAAGGGGTGTCACCCCTCCACTTT	-	TRBV19	TRBJ1-6	-
CASSSLTGPNYGYTF	TGTGCCAGCAGTTCTCTAACAGGACCCAACTATGGCTACACCTTC	-	TRBV28	TRBJ1-2	-
CASSPREAGTEAFF	TGTGCCAGCAGCCCCCGGGAGGCGGGCACTGAAGCTTTCTTT	-	TRBV5-5	TRBJ1-1	-
CASSLGSGDYGYTF	TGTGCCAGCAGCCTCGGATCCGGAGACTATGGCTACACCTTC	-	TRBV3-1	TRBJ1-2	many
CASSALQGRGYTF	TGTGCCAGCAGCGCCCTTCAGGGGAGAGGCTACACCTTC	-	TRBV9	TRBJ1-2	-
CASSLGGTQLHF	TGTGCCAGCAGCTTAGGCGGCACTCAGTTGCATTTT	-	TRBV7-8	TRBJ1-5	-
CSAGILGYSGNTIYF	TGCAGTGCTGGCATATTAGGCTACTCTGGAAACACCATATATTTT	-	TRBV20-1	TRBJ1-3	few
CASSPRGGSSYEQYF	TGTGCCAGCAGCCCCCGTGGGGGTAGCTCCTACGAGCAGTACTTC	-	TRBV7-2	TRBJ2-7	many
CASSTTGGWSYEQYF	TGTGCCAGTAGTACAACAGGGGGCTGGTCCTACGAGCAGTACTTC	TRBD1	TRBV19	TRBJ2-7	-
CASSPGTGGNQPQHF	TGTGCCAGCAGCCCGGGGACAGGGGGCAATCAGCCCCAGCATTTT	TRBD1	TRBV2	TRBJ1-5	many
CASSYGSGTGGYEAFF	TGTGCCAGCAGTTACGGATCCGGGACAGGAGGTTACGAAGCTTTCTTT	TRBD1	TRBV6-2/TRBV6-3	TRBJ1-1	few
CSADKKDEQYF	TGCAGTGCCGATAAGAAGGACGAGCAGTACTTC	-	TRBV20-1	TRBJ2-7	many
CASTAGIYGKLFF	TGTGCCAGCACTGCAGGGATCTACGGAAAACTGTTTTTT	-	TRBV28	TRBJ1-4	many
CASSLDRAESRTEAFF	TGTGCCAGCAGTTTGGACAGGGCCGAGTCGAGGACTGAAGCTTTCTTT	TRBD1	TRBV2	TRBJ1-1	many
CATRGGGSNQPQHF	TGTGCCACCCGGGGGGGGGGCAGCAATCAGCCCCAGCATTTT	-	TRBV24-1	TRBJ1-5	-
CASSYLGGSKTQYF	TGTGCCAGCAGTTACCTAGGCGGGAGTAAGACCCAGTACTTC	TRBD2	TRBV6-5	TRBJ2-5	-
CASSLPGTGVHEQYF	TGTGCCAGCAGCCTTCCCGGGACAGGGGTGCACGAGCAGTACTTC	TRBD1	TRBV3-1	TRBJ2-7	many
CASSLAGTGSNSPLHF	TGTGCCAGCAGCTTAGCCGGGACAGGGAGTAATTCACCCCTCCACTTT	TRBD1	TRBV11-2	TRBJ1-6	-
CAWRKGQIRADGYTF	TGTGCCTGGAGAAAGGGACAGATCAGGGCGGATGGCTACACCTTC	TRBD1	TRBV30	TRBJ1-2	many
CASSLIGGTGGSTDTQYF	TGCGCCAGCAGCTTGATTGGTGGGACAGGGGGAAGCACAGATACGCAGTATTTT	TRBD1	TRBV5-1	TRBJ2-3	few
CSTTGGSYEQYF	TGCAGTACCACAGGGGGGTCCTACGAGCAGTACTTC	TRBD1	TRBV20-1	TRBJ2-7	-
CASSRGGGWGNTIYF	TGTGCCAGCAGCCGCGGAGGGGGCTGGGGAAACACCATATATTTT	TRBD1	TRBV11-2	TRBJ1-3	few
CASSLEEFTEAFF	TGTGCCAGCAGCTTAGAGGAGTTCACTGAAGCTTTCTTT	-	TRBV7-2	TRBJ1-1	-
CASSTRREGGQPQHF	TGTGCCAGTAGTACTCGCAGGGAAGGGGGACAGCCCCAGCATTTT	-	TRBV19	TRBJ1-5	few
CSGSGGNEKLFF	TGCAGTGGCAGCGGTGGCAATGAAAAACTGTTTTTT	-	TRBV20-1	TRBJ1-4	many